A single sample is the source of the 8 T cell receptor beta chains below, sequenced in a study of prognosis after radiotherapy for stage I lung cancer. Two rounds of multiplex PCR amplified TCR beta CDR3 from genomic DNA. First-round PCR employed TRBV- and TRBJ-specific primers for each gene. TCRdb reanalysed the multiplex PCR reads using MiXCR and keeps one entry per CDR3 protein. Altogether 24,000 or so distinct CDR3 sequences are present, roughly two fifths being singletons, with the ten largest covering around a fifth. The sequences come from PBMCs, collected before or after stereotactic body radiation therapy (not recorded which). These receptors were collected from a donor of 50 years or more with non-small cell lung cancer.

Comment on this clonotype: This may stem from a read error, because a much larger clone lies one nucleotide away. The rearrangement joins TRBV4-2 to TRBJ2-1; D is undetermined. Germline V gene lookup returns CDR1 LGHNA and CDR2 YNFKEQ. The CDR3 consists of 14 residues. The CDR3 reads CVSSLGDASNEQFF. The CDR3 bases are TGTGTCAGCAGCCTTGGCGACGCATCCAATGAGCAGTTCTTC.

The V gene is TRBV9, the J gene TRBJ2-7; possibly TRBD2 for D (5 bases). The V end was cut by 0 bases, the J end by 3 bases, with 13 bases between. The germline V gene encodes CDR1 SGDLS and CDR2 YYNGEE. CDR3 length: 15 residues. CDR3 region: CASSVVLAGVYEQYF. CDR3 sequence (DNA): TGTGCCAGCAGCGTAGTGCTAGCTGGAGTCTACGAGCAGTACTTC.

This clonotype was observed many times. CDR3 amino acids: CASSEDEGPLYNEQFF. As DNA, the CDR3 is TGTGCCAGCAGTGAAGATGAGGGGCCGTTATACAATGAGCAGTTCTTC. The V gene is TRBV6-1, the J gene TRBJ2-1; D assignment may be TRBD1 or TRBD2 (5 bases each). Trimming removed 1 base at V and 4 bases at J, with 14 bases between. Germline CDR1 and CDR2: MNHNS and SASEGT. The CDR3 spans 16 residues.

The V gene is TRBV28, the J gene TRBJ1-5; D call uncertain. Germline V gene data show CDR1 as MDHEN and CDR2 as SYDVKM. The CDR3 spans 13 residues. Trimming cost V 6 bases and J 4 bases, with 10 bases left between them. The CDR3 region is CASRYGANQPQHF. The CDR3 DNA reads TGTGCCAGCAGATACGGTGCAAATCAGCCCCAGCATTTT.

There are many counts of this clonotype. The rearrangement links TRBV6-2 or TRBV6-3 to TRBJ2-7; a possible D gene is TRBD1 (5 bases). Between the trimmed V and J ends, which lost 0 bases and 4 bases, there was a span of 13 bases. Germline CDR1 and CDR2: MNHEY and SVGEGT. The CDR3 consists of 15 residues. CDR3 nucleotides: TGTGCCAGCAGTTACTCTGGACAATATGGGTACGAGCAGTACTTC. It yields the protein CASSYSGQYGYEQYF.

This clonotype was seen a few times. A read error may be the cause here, since a much bigger clone is one base away. The chain combines TRBV6-9 with TRBJ2-7, with D perhaps TRBD1 (5 bases). Germline-derived CDR1 and CDR2 are MNHGY and SVAAGI. The CDR3 length is 15 residues. V was pared by 2 bases and J by 0 bases, with 11 bases between. The chain's CDR3 is CASSYDRLHSYEQYF. In DNA, the CDR3 is TGTGCCAGCAGTTATGACAGACTCCACTCCTACGAGCAGTACTTC.

This clonotype was counted at least ten times. The V call is TRBV6-2 or TRBV6-3, the J call TRBJ2-1; tentative D call: TRBD2 (5 bases). The V end was cut by 0 bases, the J end by 1 base, with 10 bases between. The CDR3 length is 16 residues. CDR1 and CDR2 (germline): MNHEY, SVGEGT. CDR3 protein: CASSYSLRVSYNEQFF. The DNA of the CDR3 is TGTGCCAGCAGTTACTCGCTGCGGGTATCCTACAATGAGCAGTTCTTC.

This clonotype was recorded at least ten times. This chain links TRBV6-9 with TRBJ2-7, with D uncertain. The V end was cut by 3 bases, the J end by 1 base, with 10 bases between. Germline V gene sequence: CDR1 MNHGY, CDR2 SVAAGI. The CDR3 is 14 residues long. Here the CDR3 reads CASSYSRASYEQYF. The CDR3 DNA is TGTGCCAGCAGTTACTCTCGAGCGTCCTACGAGCAGTACTTC.